This note documents a single T cell receptor (beta chain) sequence. The data originate from a study of T cell changes during pregnancy in multiple sclerosis. Repertoires were generated with immunoSEQ multiplex PCR, while TCRdb's copy carries only in-frame clones and drops some. Of some 100,000 clones in the sample, 92% were seen once. Germline-derived CDR1 and CDR2 are SGHVS and FQNEAQ. The J segment lost 7 bases and the V segment lost 4 bases, leaving 9 bases of the junction unmatched. The length of the CDR3 is 14 residues. This rearrangement joins TRBV7-8 to TRBJ2-7, with 8 bases lining up with TRBD1. The receptor's source is a female donor with multiple sclerosis, enrolled in a pregnancy study. The input for sequencing was peripheral blood, taken after pregnancy. The CDR3 sequence is CASSSGTGMGEQYF. The CDR3 nucleotides read TGTGCCAGCAGCTCGGGGACAGGAATGGGGGAGCAGTACTTC.